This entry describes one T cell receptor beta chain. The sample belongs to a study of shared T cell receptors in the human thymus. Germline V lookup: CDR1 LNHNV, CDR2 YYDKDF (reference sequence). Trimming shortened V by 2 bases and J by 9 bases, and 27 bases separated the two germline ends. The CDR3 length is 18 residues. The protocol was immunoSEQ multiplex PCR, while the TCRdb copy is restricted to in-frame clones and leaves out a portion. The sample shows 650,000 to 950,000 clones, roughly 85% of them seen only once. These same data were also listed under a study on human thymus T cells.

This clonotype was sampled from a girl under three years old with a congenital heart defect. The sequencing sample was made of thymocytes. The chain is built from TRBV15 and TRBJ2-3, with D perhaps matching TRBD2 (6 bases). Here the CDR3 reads CATSRPLDTSTRAGTQYF. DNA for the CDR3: TGTGCCACCAGCAGACCCCTTGATACTTCGACCAGGGCGGGGACGCAGTATTTT.